The text below deals with one T cell receptor (beta chain). Antigen: not known. These data come from a study of cytomegalovirus exposure and HLA in healthy donors. Study background: T cells numbering about 180 million yielded 117 million unique TCR beta sequences in an earlier analysis. Within an early data release were about 85 million unique TCRs drawn from HLA-typed donors.

Regarding the study as a whole: When analyzed later, the rates of TCR association showed variation by HLA locus, with DRB1 the most and HLA-C the fewest.

The PCR made use of 60 Vbeta and 13 Jbeta primers. Generated by immunoSEQ multiplex PCR, the TCRdb table keeps only in-frame clones and is missing some. The sample holds approximately 130,000 clones; roughly 80% are singletons and the top ten take roughly 8.2%. In germline, CDR1 is SEHNR, CDR2 FQNEAQ (reference sequence). This CDR3 is 14 amino acids long. Despite likely unrecorded immune exposures, the donors were nominally healthy at the time of sampling. The V and J genes are TRBV7-9 and TRBJ2-2; 7 bases align to TRBD1. This sequence originates from a woman aged 50 to 60 in good health and CMV-seropositive. Sequenced: PBMCs. CDR3 region: CSCRWTGYTGELFF. The CDR3 region has the DNA TGTTCCTGCCGATGGACAGGATACACCGGGGAGCTGTTTTTT.